Shown below are 15 T cell receptor beta chains from a single sample sequenced in a study of T cells in Graves' hyperthyroidism and ophthalmopathy (dated by TCRdb to between 2019 and 2020). The protocol used for the library was multiplex PCR. For sequencing, an Illumina HiSeq 2000 was employed. The TCR beta CDR3 regions were amplified from RNA transcripts. The first round of RT-PCR for the TCR CDR3 was performed with the HTBI primer set and the Qiagen OneStep RT-PCR kit. TCRdb reprocessing: public reads trimmed at Q25 with fastp, clones called with MiXCR, in-frame beta chains kept. Rows with a matching CDR3 protein are joined into one entry that keeps the most common DNA and genes. The sample contains a few hundred thousand distinct CDR3 sequences, around 18% of them found a single time. Of the sample, about a sixth falls within the top ten clones. Material for sequencing was blood. The origin of the receptors is a middle-aged woman with Graves' ophthalmopathy.

This clonotype has ten or more counts. The chain is built from TRBV11-2 and TRBJ1-1; a possible D gene is TRBD1 (5 bases). Per germline, CDR1 SGHAT and CDR2 FQNNGV. The CDR3 is 13 amino acids. V was trimmed by 1 base and J by 5 bases, leaving 8 bases between them. In DNA form, the CDR3 reads TGTGCCAGCAGCTTAGGGTGGGGGACTGAAGCTTTCTTT. Translated: CASSLGWGTEAFF.

This clonotype occurred many times. The chain joins TRBV28 to TRBJ2-7; TRBD2 agrees at 13 bases. The CDR3 extends over 17 amino acids. With 6 bases clipped from V and 2 bases from J, the junction kept 10 bases outside the gene matches. The V gene's germline CDR1 is MDHEN and CDR2 SYDVKM. The CDR3 spells CASSSRTSGSGAYEQYF. CDR3 nucleotide sequence: TGTGCCAGCAGCTCTCGGACTAGCGGGAGTGGGGCCTACGAGCAGTACTTC.

As concerns this clonotype: This sequence may be a read error, since a much larger clone differs from it by one base. The V gene is TRBV6-1, the J gene TRBJ1-6, with D tentatively TRBD1 (5 bases). The CDR3 totals 16 residues. With 7 bases removed from V and 6 bases from J, the gap between germline ends came to 19 bases. Germline values: CDR1 MNHNS, CDR2 SASEGT. The CDR3 spells CASNPVPGGPNSPLHF. The CDR3 DNA reads as TGTGCCAGCAACCCGGTCCCCGGGGGTCCTAATTCACCCCTCCACTTT.

Comment on this clonotype: This sequence may be a read error, since a much larger clone differs from it by one base. The gene calls are TRBV2 and TRBJ2-5; no reliable D call. The CDR3 spans 13 residues. Deletions cut 4 bases from V and 1 base from J, with 7 bases between. Per the germline V gene, CDR1 is SNHLY and CDR2 is FYNNEI. CDR3 sequence: CASSVGTQETQYF. CDR3 bases: TGTGCCAGCAGTGTGGGAACCCAAGAGACCCAGTACTTC.

Comment on this clonotype: A read error may be the cause here, since a much bigger clone is one base away. The J gene is TRBJ2-7, the V gene TRBV20-1, with 7 bases lining up with TRBD1. Trimming at V came to 2 bases and at J to 2 bases, leaving 9 bases not matched to a gene. Germline loops: CDR1 DFQATT, CDR2 SNEGSKA (reference sequence). The CDR3 consists of 15 residues. The CDR3 sequence: CSARSFRGFTYEQYF. In DNA, the CDR3 is TGCAGTGCTAGATCCTTCAGGGGGTTTACCTACGAGCAGTACTTC.

V is TRBV11-2 and J is TRBJ2-1, with TRBD2 matching 13 bases. V lost 7 bases to trimming and J lost 10 bases; unmatched junction nucleotides: 10. The CDR3 covers 15 residues. Per the germline V gene, CDR1 is SGHAT and CDR2 is FQNNGV. CDR3: CASNLGLAGASEQFF. CDR3 sequence (DNA): TGTGCCAGCAACCTTGGACTAGCGGGAGCCTCCGAGCAGTTCTTC. The variable domain in full, with the rest retrieved from reference TRBV11-2 and TRBJ2-1, is EAGVAQSPRYKIIEKRQSVAFWCNPISGHATLYWYQQILGQGPKLLIQFQNNGVVDDSQLPKDRFSAERLKGVDSTLKIQPAKLEDSAVYLCASNLGLAGASEQFFGPGTRLTVL.

The chain uses TRBV3-1 and TRBJ1-2; the match to TRBD1 covers 8 bases. From germline, CDR1 is LGHDT and CDR2 YNNKEL (reference sequence). This CDR3 region has 14 residues. J was trimmed by 7 bases and V by 1 base; bases with no gene match: 5. The CDR3 region has the DNA TGTGCCAGCAGCCAAGCGGGCAGGGGGCTTGGCTACACCTTC. Its protein product is CASSQAGRGLGYTF.

This clonotype was observed many times. The rearrangement uses TRBV5-1 and TRBJ1-2, with 7 bases lining up with TRBD1. Per the germline V gene, CDR1 is SGHRS and CDR2 is YFSETQ. The CDR3 has 14 amino acids. V trimming: 0 bases; J trimming: 4 bases; junction bases outside the gene matches: 3. CDR3 region: CASSLVRQGYGYTF. The DNA of the CDR3 is TGCGCCAGCAGCTTGGTACGACAGGGCTATGGCTACACCTTC. The whole variable domain, filled in from reference TRBV5-1 and TRBJ1-2, reads KAGVTQTPRYLIKTRGQQVTLSCSPISGHRSVSWYQQTPGQGLQFLFEYFSETQRNKGNFPGRFSGRQFSNSRSEMNVSTLELGDSALYLCASSLVRQGYGYTFGSGTRLTVV.

This clonotype has ten or more counts. The gene calls are TRBV9 and TRBJ2-7, with D uncertain. CDR1 is SGDLS and CDR2 is YYNGEE in the germline V gene. The CDR3 covers 15 residues. The V and J ends lost 0 bases and 0 bases respectively, with 10 bases between them. The CDR3: CASSVGGRSSYEQYF. CDR3 DNA: TGTGCCAGCAGCGTAGGAGGACGGAGCTCCTACGAGCAGTACTTC. Complete variable domain (other parts from reference TRBV9 and TRBJ2-7): DSGVTQTPKHLITATGQRVTLRCSPRSGDLSVYWYQQSLDQGLQFLIQYYNGEERAKGNILERFSAQQFPDLHSELNLSSLELGDSALYFCASSVGGRSSYEQYFGPGTRLTVT.

This clonotype was seen many times. The CDR3 does not close with the conserved phenylalanine or tryptophan, likely indicating a read error. In nucleotides, the CDR3 is TGTGCCAGCAGTTACTCCCGGGACGTACCCATCGAGCAGTACCTC. It encodes CASSYSRDVPIEQYL. The chain couples TRBV6-5 to TRBJ2-7; D tentatively fits TRBD1 or TRBD2 (5 bases each). Germline CDR1 is MNHEY and CDR2 is SVGAGI. Trimming took off 0 bases at V and 6 bases at J, with 15 bases between the two ends. This CDR3 contains 15 residues.

This clonotype was detected ten times or more. This sequence joins TRBV10-3 and TRBJ2-7, with 7 bases matching TRBD1. This CDR3 is built from 15 residues. The trim removed 0 bases at V and 5 bases at J, leaving 7 bases unmatched. Germline V gene data show CDR1 as ENHRY and CDR2 as SYGVKD. In DNA form, the CDR3 reads TGTGCCATCAGTGAGTCACGTGACAGGGTTAACGAGCAGTACTTC. Amino acid sequence: CAISESRDRVNEQYF.

The table lists this clonotype with many counts. The V call is TRBV29-1, the J call TRBJ2-7, with D perhaps TRBD2 (6 bases). Germline loops: CDR1 SQVTM, CDR2 ANQGSEA. The V and J ends lost 3 bases and 5 bases respectively, with 14 bases between them. The CDR3 spans 13 residues. Here the CDR3 reads CSVDIMGLDEQYF. In nucleotides, the CDR3 is TGCAGCGTTGATATAATGGGACTGGACGAGCAGTACTTC.

This clonotype was detected many times. The chain combines TRBV29-1 with TRBJ2-2; D possibly corresponds to TRBD1 (7 bases). Deletions cut 4 bases from V and 4 bases from J, with 10 bases between. The CDR3 is 13 residues long. In germline, CDR1 is SQVTM, CDR2 ANQGSEA. The CDR3 coding sequence is TGCAGCGTTGCCCAGGGGGGCACCGGGGAGCTGTTTTTT. Protein: CSVAQGGTGELFF.

At least ten counts were recorded for this clonotype. The chain joins TRBV6-5 to TRBJ1-5; the D gene is possibly TRBD1 (6 bases). The CDR3 contains 14 residues. V dropped 4 bases and J dropped 7 bases, with 14 bases sitting between them. Per the germline V gene, CDR1 is MNHEY and CDR2 is SVGAGI. CDR3 region: CASSSRGGEQPQHF. In DNA, the CDR3 is TGTGCCAGCAGTTCCAGGGGTGGGGAACAGCCCCAGCATTTT.

The sample holds many counts of this clonotype. V gene TRBV19 combines with J gene TRBJ1-5; 9 bases fit TRBD1. With V trimmed by 7 bases and J by 5 bases, 3 bases remained unmatched. The CDR3 sequence is 13 residues long. Germline CDR1 LNHDA, CDR2 SQIVND (reference sequence). The CDR3 reads CASTDRGDQPQHF. The CDR3 DNA reads TGTGCCAGTACAGACAGGGGGGATCAGCCCCAGCATTTT.